These T cell receptor beta chains were read from a single sample in a study of blood T cell repertoires in COVID-19. Data came from immunoSEQ multiplex PCR; TCRdb stores just in-frame clones and leaves some out. The sample lists a few hundred thousand clones, around 84% occurring once. Sequenced input: peripheral blood. The receptors here all came from a young woman with acute or convalescent COVID-19. CDR3s include the opening cysteine and the closing phenylalanine or tryptophan. D genes are given only for firm matches. Not all rows give a size; the values are once, few, many and, for expanded clones, a class.

d_call,v_call,clone_size,j_call,cdr3_nt,cdr3_aa
TRBD1,TRBV6-6,.,TRBJ1-1,TGTGCCAGCAGACAACCGGGACAGGGAAACACTGAAGCTTTCTTT,CASRQPGQGNTEAFF
TRBD1,TRBV19,few,TRBJ1-1,TGTGCCAGTAGTATCTTTGACAGGGCCGGGGAAGCTTTCTTT,CASSIFDRAGEAFF
TRBD1,TRBV6-5,.,TRBJ1-2,TGTGCCAGCAGCCGACAGGGAGAGGACTATGGCTACACCTTC,CASSRQGEDYGYTF
.,TRBV7-9,.,TRBJ1-2,TGTGCCAGCAGCATCGGGGACTCTTTCTATGGCTACACCTTC,CASSIGDSFYGYTF
TRBD1,TRBV6-6,.,TRBJ2-7,TGTGCCAGCATCCCCGGACAGGGGGCTATGAAGCAGTACTTC,CASIPGQGAMKQYF
TRBD1,TRBV6-5,.,TRBJ1-2,TGTGCCATCTCACAGGGGGAAACTGGCTACACCTTC,CAISQGETGYTF
TRBD1,TRBV12-3/TRBV12-4,.,TRBJ2-1,TGTGCCAGCAGTCGGACAGGGGGGGCTGAGCAGTTCTTC,CASSRTGGAEQFF
TRBD1,TRBV5-8,.,TRBJ2-5,TGTGCCAGCAGCCAACCTGGGACAGTCCAAGAGACCCAGTACTTC,CASSQPGTVQETQYF
TRBD1,TRBV5-1,.,TRBJ1-1,TGCGCCAGCAGCTTGCGACAGGGGGCCGACACTGAAGCTTTCTTT,CASSLRQGADTEAFF
.,TRBV10-3,once,TRBJ1-1,TGTGCCATCAGTGAGTTTACGGGTATGAACACTGAAGCTTTCTTT,CAISEFTGMNTEAFF
.,TRBV6-1,.,TRBJ1-1,TGTGCCAGCAGTGAACATAGGGGGATGAACACTGAAGCTTTCTTT,CASSEHRGMNTEAFF
.,TRBV12-5,.,TRBJ1-5,TGTGCTAGTGGTTTGGTAGTACGGGCAGGGGTTAAAAGCAATCAGCCCCAGCATTTT,CASGLVVRAGVKSNQPQHF
TRBD1,TRBV6-5,.,TRBJ1-2,TGTGCCAGCAGTTACCAGGGGGGATGGTATGGCTACACCTTC,CASSYQGGWYGYTF
.,TRBV7-2,.,TRBJ2-1,TGTGCCAGCAGCTTTAGTAGGGGTAATGAGCAGTTCTTC,CASSFSRGNEQFF
.,TRBV10-2,.,TRBJ1-5,TGCGCCAGCAGTCAGGGGCAGTATAGCAATCAGCCCCAGCATTTT,CASSQGQYSNQPQHF
TRBD1,TRBV5-1,.,TRBJ2-7,TGCGCCAGCAGCCCGGACAGGGGGTCTCCCCAACCCTACGAGCAGTACTTC,CASSPDRGSPQPYEQYF
.,TRBV6-5,.,TRBJ1-1,TGTGCCAGCAGTTACTCGAGGGTAGCCTTTGAAGCTTTCTTT,CASSYSRVAFEAFF
TRBD1,TRBV30,.,TRBJ1-1,TGTGCCTGTTACAGGGGGACGTACACTGAAGCTTTCTTT,CACYRGTYTEAFF
TRBD1,TRBV7-9,.,TRBJ2-4,TGTGCCAGCAGCTTAGAGGGGACAGTGCTGTACTTC,CASSLEGTVLYF
.,TRBV6-5,.,TRBJ1-2,.,CASTSGQGNYGYTF
TRBD1,TRBV19,.,TRBJ1-1,TGTGCCAGTAGTCCAAGGACAGGGAACACTGAAGCTTTCTTT,CASSPRTGNTEAFF